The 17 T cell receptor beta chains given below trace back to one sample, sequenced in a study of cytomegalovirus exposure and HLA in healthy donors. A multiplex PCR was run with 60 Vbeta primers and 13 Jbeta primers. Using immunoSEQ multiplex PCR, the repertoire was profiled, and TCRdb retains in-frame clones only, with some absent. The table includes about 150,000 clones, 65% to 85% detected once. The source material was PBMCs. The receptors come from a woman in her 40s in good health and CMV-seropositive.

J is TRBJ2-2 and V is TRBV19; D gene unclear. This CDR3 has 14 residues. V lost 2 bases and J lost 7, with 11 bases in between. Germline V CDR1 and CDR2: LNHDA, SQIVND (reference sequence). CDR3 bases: TGTGCCAGTAGTATAACCCCGCCCGGCGGGGAGCTGTTTTTT. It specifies CASSITPPGGELFF.

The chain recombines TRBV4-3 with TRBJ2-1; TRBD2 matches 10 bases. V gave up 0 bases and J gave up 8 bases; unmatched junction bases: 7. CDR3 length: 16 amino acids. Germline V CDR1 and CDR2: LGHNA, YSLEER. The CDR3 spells CASSQDPSGGAYEQFF. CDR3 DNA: TGCGCCAGCAGCCAAGATCCGAGCGGGGGGGCGTATGAGCAGTTCTTC.

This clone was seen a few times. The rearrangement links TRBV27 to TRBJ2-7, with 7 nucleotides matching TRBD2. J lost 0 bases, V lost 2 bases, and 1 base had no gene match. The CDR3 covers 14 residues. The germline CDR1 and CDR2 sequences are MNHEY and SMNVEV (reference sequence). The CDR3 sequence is CASSLKRGSYEQYF. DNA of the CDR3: TGTGCCAGCAGTTTAAAGCGGGGCTCCTACGAGCAGTACTTC.

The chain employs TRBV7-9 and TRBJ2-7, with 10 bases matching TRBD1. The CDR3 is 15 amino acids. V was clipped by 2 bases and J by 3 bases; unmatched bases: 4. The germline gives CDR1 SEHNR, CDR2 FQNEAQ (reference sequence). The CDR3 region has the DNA TGTGCCAGCAGCTTACCCGGGACAGGGGTCTACGAGCAGTACTTC. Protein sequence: CASSLPGTGVYEQYF.

CDR3 residues: CASSPYRGSATDEQFF. The DNA for the CDR3 is TGTGCCAGCAGCCCTTACCGGGGATCCGCGACGGATGAGCAGTTCTTC. The rearrangement uses TRBV7-8 and TRBJ2-1; D might be TRBD2 (5 bases). The CDR3 totals 16 residues. Germline V gene sequence: CDR1 SGHVS, CDR2 FQNEAQ. V lost 5 bases, J lost 8 bases, and 22 bases lay in between.

CDR3 sequence (DNA): TGTGCCAGCAGCTTAACGAGCGGGGGGGCCAATGAGCAGTTCTTC. Its translation is CASSLTSGGANEQFF. V and J are TRBV2 and TRBJ2-1, with 10 bases that match TRBD2. The J segment lost 6 bases and the V segment lost 6 bases, leaving 8 bases of the junction unmatched. The CDR3 runs to 15 residues. From germline, CDR1 is SNHLY and CDR2 FYNNEI.

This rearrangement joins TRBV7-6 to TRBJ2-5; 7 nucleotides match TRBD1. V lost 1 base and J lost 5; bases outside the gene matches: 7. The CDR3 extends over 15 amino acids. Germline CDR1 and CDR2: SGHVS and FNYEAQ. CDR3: CASSLGGQKGETQYF. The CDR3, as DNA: TGTGCCAGCAGCTTAGGGGGACAGAAAGGGGAGACCCAGTACTTC.

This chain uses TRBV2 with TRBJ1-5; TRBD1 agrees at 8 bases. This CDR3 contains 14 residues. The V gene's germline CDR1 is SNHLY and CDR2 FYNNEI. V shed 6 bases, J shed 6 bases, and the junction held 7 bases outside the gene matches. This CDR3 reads CASRGGQGSQPQHF. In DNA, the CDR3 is TGTGCCAGCAGGGGTGGACAGGGAAGTCAGCCCCAGCATTTT.

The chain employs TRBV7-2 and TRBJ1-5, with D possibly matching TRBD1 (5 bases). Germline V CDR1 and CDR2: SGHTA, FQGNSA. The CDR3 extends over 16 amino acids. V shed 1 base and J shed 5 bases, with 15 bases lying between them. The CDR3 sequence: CASSLVSGRPYQPQHF. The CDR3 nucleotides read TGTGCCAGCAGCTTAGTGTCAGGGCGACCCTATCAGCCCCAGCATTTT. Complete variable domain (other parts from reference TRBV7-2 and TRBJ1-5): GAGVSQSPSNKVTEKGKDVELRCDPISGHTALYWYRQSLGQGLEFLIYFQGNSAPDKSGLPSDRFSAERTGGSVSTLTIQRTQQEDSAVYLCASSLVSGRPYQPQHFGDGTRLSIL.

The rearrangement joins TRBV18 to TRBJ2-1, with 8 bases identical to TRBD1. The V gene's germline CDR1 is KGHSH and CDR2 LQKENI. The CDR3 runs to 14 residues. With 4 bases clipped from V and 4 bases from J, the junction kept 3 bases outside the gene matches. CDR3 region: CASSRRQGYNEQFF. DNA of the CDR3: TGTGCCAGCTCACGTAGACAGGGGTACAATGAGCAGTTCTTC.

The CDR3 DNA reads as TGTGCCAGCAGCTTGGGAACTACTAACTATGGCTACACCTTC. It translates to CASSLGTTNYGYTF. The chain is built from TRBV5-6 and TRBJ1-2, with D unclear. The V gene's germline CDR1 is SGHDT and CDR2 YYEEEE. The CDR3 contains 14 residues. The V and J ends lost 0 bases and 0 bases respectively, with 6 bases between them. The full variable domain, with the rest looked up from reference TRBV5-6 and TRBJ1-2, is DAGVTQSPTHLIKTRGQQVTLRCSPKSGHDTVSWYQQALGQGPQFIFQYYEEEERQRGNFPDRFSGHQFPNYSSELNVNALLLGDSALYLCASSLGTTNYGYTFGSGTRLTVV.

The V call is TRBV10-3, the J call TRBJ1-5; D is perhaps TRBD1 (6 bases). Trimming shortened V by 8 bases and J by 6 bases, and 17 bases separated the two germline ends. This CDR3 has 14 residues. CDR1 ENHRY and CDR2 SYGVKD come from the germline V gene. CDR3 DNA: TGTGCCATCGGGTCGGGGGGCGACGGTCAGCCCCAGCATTTT. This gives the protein CAIGSGGDGQPQHF.

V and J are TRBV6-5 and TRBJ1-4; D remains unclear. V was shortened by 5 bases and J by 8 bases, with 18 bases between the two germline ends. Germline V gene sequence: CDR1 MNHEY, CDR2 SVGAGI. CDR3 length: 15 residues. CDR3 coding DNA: TGTGCCAGCAGTGCTAGCTGGAGGTTGGGGGAAAAACTGTTTTTT. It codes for CASSASWRLGEKLFF.

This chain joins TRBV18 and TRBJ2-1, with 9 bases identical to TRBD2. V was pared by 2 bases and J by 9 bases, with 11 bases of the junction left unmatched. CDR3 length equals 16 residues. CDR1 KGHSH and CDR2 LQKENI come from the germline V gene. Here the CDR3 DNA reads TGTGCCAGCTCACCATGGGGAGCGGGGGGATTGATTGAGCAGTTCTTC. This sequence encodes CASSPWGAGGLIEQFF.

CDR3 sequence reads: CASSYEVRAYEQYF. In nucleotides, the CDR3 is TGTGCCAGCAGTTACGAGGTTCGGGCCTACGAGCAGTACTTC. V is TRBV6-6 and J is TRBJ2-7, with D uncertain. This CDR3 region has 14 residues. V lost 2 bases, J lost 2 bases, and 10 bases lay in between. Germline V gene lookup returns CDR1 MNHNY and CDR2 SVGAGI (reference sequence).

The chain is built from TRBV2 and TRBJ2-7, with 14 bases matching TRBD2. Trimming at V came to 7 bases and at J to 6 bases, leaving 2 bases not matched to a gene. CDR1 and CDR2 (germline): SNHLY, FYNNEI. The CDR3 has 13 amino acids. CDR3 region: CASKTSGRVEQYF. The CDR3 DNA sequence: TGTGCCAGCAAGACTAGCGGGAGGGTCGAGCAGTACTTC.

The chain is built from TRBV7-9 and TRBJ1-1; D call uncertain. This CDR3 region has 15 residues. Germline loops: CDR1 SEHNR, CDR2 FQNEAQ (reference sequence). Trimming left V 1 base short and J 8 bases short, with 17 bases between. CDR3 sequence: CASSLVSGKAGEAFF. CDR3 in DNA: TGTGCCAGCAGCTTAGTCTCGGGGAAGGCGGGGGAAGCTTTCTTT.